The TCR beta chain under discussion was sequenced for a study of blood T cell repertoires in COVID-19. Overall study context: The cDNA or gDNA used as material had been derived from T cells, B-cell-depleted T cells, or PBMCs.

Participant-given clinical history determined each cohort assignment. The germline CDR1 and CDR2 sequences are SGHNT and YENEEA. The CDR3 loop spans 15 amino acids. V dropped 1 base and J dropped 6 bases, with 10 bases sitting between them. Authors' processing steps: Counts of nucleated cells, estimated from reference gene primer amplification, were obtained. Method: immunoSEQ multiplex PCR; TCRdb's copy keeps in-frame clones and lacks some. That table is the source of V, J and clone size, and D and trimming were worked out from the DNA. The repertoire holds some 300,000 clones, with nearly 90% as singletons.

The V call is TRBV11-3, the J call TRBJ1-6, with a possible D match to TRBD1 (5 bases). Sequenced sample: PBMCs or T cells enriched from blood (not recorded which). This clonotype originated in a woman aged 18-29 years with acute COVID-19. The CDR3 loop is CASSLAGHLNSPLHF. The CDR3 nucleotides are TGTGCCAGCAGCTTAGCCGGACATCTTAATTCACCCCTCCACTTT.